The next 17 T cell receptor beta chains were all read from a single sample in a study of cytomegalovirus exposure and HLA in healthy donors. PCR was performed using 60 Vbeta and 13 Jbeta primers. The assay was immunoSEQ multiplex PCR, and TCRdb's table has in-frame clones only and misses some. The sample shows 180,000 or so clones, over 80% of them seen only once. Sequencing was carried out using PBMCs. Every receptor here comes from a man in his forties in good health and CMV-seronegative.

The V call is TRBV18, the J call TRBJ1-5, with D tentatively TRBD1 (5 bases). The V end was cut by 6 bases, the J end by 7 bases, with 22 bases between. The germline CDR1 and CDR2 sequences are KGHSH and LQKENI. The CDR3 sequence is 16 residues long. CDR3 loop: CASSPTLGGAEQPQHF. For the CDR3, the DNA is TGTGCCAGCTCCCCTACTCTGGGAGGGGCAGAGCAGCCCCAGCATTTT.

The chain carries TRBV18 and TRBJ1-2, with 11 bases fitting TRBD1. This CDR3 contains 15 residues. The junction had 7 bases not matched to a gene; V was cut back by 4 bases and J by 6 bases. Per the germline V gene, CDR1 is KGHSH and CDR2 is LQKENI. For the CDR3, the DNA is TGTGCCAGCTCACAACGCGGGGGACAGGGGGATGGCTACACCTTC. Translation gives CASSQRGGQGDGYTF.

The rearrangement uses TRBV7-6 and TRBJ2-7, with 7 bases that match TRBD1. CDR1 and CDR2 (germline): SGHVS, FNYEAQ. This CDR3 region has 15 residues. V was clipped by 5 bases and J by 0 bases; unmatched bases: 7. CDR3 amino acids: CASSPTGAASYEQYF. Here the CDR3 DNA reads TGTGCCAGCAGCCCTACAGGGGCCGCCTCCTACGAGCAGTACTTC. The full variable domain, its missing parts supplied by reference TRBV7-6 and TRBJ2-7, is GAGVSQSPRYKVTKRGQDVALRCDPISGHVSLYWYRQALGQGPEFLTYFNYEAQQDKSGLPNDRFSAERPEGSISTLTIQRTEQRDSAMYRCASSPTGAASYEQYFGPGTRLTVT.

This clone is a singleton in its sample. The rearrangement links TRBV28 to TRBJ2-7; 8 nucleotides align to TRBD1. Germline trimming cut 8 bases from V and 4 bases from J; bases unmatched to any gene: 10. CDR1 and CDR2 (germline): MDHEN, SYDVKM. The CDR3 extends over 14 amino acids. The CDR3 DNA is TGTGCCAGCCGTAGCGCGGGACAGGTGTACGAGCAGTACTTC. Amino acid sequence: CASRSAGQVYEQYF.

The chain joins TRBV7-6 to TRBJ1-5; D is unclear. Germline V gives CDR1 SGHVS, CDR2 FNYEAQ. The CDR3 has 14 residues. Trimming took 5 bases from V and 7 from J, leaving 15 bases between them. The CDR3 DNA is TGTGCCAGCAGCCCCTCATCACGGAGACAGCCCCAGCATTTT. Its protein product is CASSPSSRRQPQHF.

The chain joins TRBV7-3 to TRBJ2-1; TRBD1 aligns across 10 bases. V was clipped by 4 bases and J by 6 bases; unmatched bases: 12. This CDR3 has 17 amino acids. CDR1 is SGHTA, CDR2 FQGTGA, per germline. This CDR3 is CASSSVATGGALNEQFF. DNA of the CDR3: TGTGCCAGCAGCTCAGTCGCGACAGGGGGCGCGCTCAATGAGCAGTTCTTC.

V and J are TRBV2 and TRBJ2-7; 7 bases align to TRBD2. CDR1 is SNHLY, CDR2 FYNNEI, per germline. This CDR3 is 14 amino acids long. With 6 bases clipped from V and 2 bases from J, the junction kept 7 bases outside the gene matches. The CDR3 reads CASRQTGRAYEQYF. Written as DNA, the CDR3 is TGTGCCAGCAGGCAGACGGGGAGGGCCTACGAGCAGTACTTC.

This chain uses TRBV5-4 with TRBJ2-7, with TRBD2 matching 11 bases. The CDR3 has 15 residues. Trimming removed 4 bases from V and 2 bases from J; junction bases left unmatched: 5. Germline V gene data show CDR1 as SGHNT and CDR2 as YYREEE (reference sequence). CDR3 protein: CASSILAGDPYEQYF. The DNA for the CDR3 is TGTGCCAGCAGCATACTAGCGGGGGATCCCTACGAGCAGTACTTC.

The chain has TRBV7-6 and TRBJ2-2, with TRBD2 matching 9 bases. The CDR3 length is 16 residues. Germline assignment: CDR1 SGHVS and CDR2 FNYEAQ. Trimming at V came to 5 bases and at J to 7 bases, leaving 11 bases not matched to a gene. CDR3 loop: CASSPQGSGGYGELFF. CDR3 bases: TGTGCCAGCAGCCCCCAGGGTAGCGGGGGTTACGGGGAGCTGTTTTTT.

This clone was seen only once. CDR3 sequence (DNA): TGTGCCAGCAGTTTCAACAGGGCCCAGCCCCAGCATTTT. Amino acid sequence: CASSFNRAQPQHF. V usage is TRBV28 and J usage is TRBJ1-5, with D maybe TRBD1 (6 bases). The V and J ends lost 3 bases and 7 bases respectively, with 10 bases between them. Germline loops: CDR1 MDHEN, CDR2 SYDVKM. CDR3 length: 13 amino acids. The full variable domain, rest sourced from reference TRBV28 and TRBJ1-5, is DVKVTQSSRYLVKRTGEKVFLECVQDMDHENMFWYRQDPGLGLRLIYFSYDVKMKEKGDIPEGYSVSREKKERFSLILESASTNQTSMYLCASSFNRAQPQHFGDGTRLSIL.

V usage is TRBV28 and J usage is TRBJ2-3, with a possible D match to TRBD2 (7 bases). The V end was cut by 6 bases, the J end by 5 bases, with 21 bases between. The CDR3 is made up of 16 amino acids. Germline V gives CDR1 MDHEN, CDR2 SYDVKM. In DNA form, the CDR3 reads TGTGCCAGCAGCATAGGGGGGGGCGGGGGCAGAGATACGCAGTATTTT. Protein sequence: CASSIGGGGGRDTQYF. The whole variable domain, filled in from reference TRBV28 and TRBJ2-3, reads DVKVTQSSRYLVKRTGEKVFLECVQDMDHENMFWYRQDPGLGLRLIYFSYDVKMKEKGDIPEGYSVSREKKERFSLILESASTNQTSMYLCASSIGGGGGRDTQYFGPGTRLTVL.

The J gene is TRBJ2-5, the V gene TRBV28; TRBD1 agrees at 8 bases. The ends lost 5 bases at V and 0 bases at J; junction bases unmatched: 8. Germline CDR1 MDHEN, CDR2 SYDVKM. The CDR3 extends over 16 amino acids. CDR3 protein: CASSARTGKYQETQYF. Here the CDR3 DNA reads TGTGCCAGCAGTGCTCGGACAGGGAAGTACCAAGAGACCCAGTACTTC.

This clone has just one count. V gene TRBV28 combines with J gene TRBJ1-5; D ambiguous. This CDR3 is built from 9 residues. Germline CDR1 is MDHEN and CDR2 is SYDVKM. The germline V and J ends were trimmed by 4 bases and 11 bases, with 3 bases remaining between them. The CDR3 DNA sequence: TGTGCCAGCAGTTCGGCCCAGCATTTT. Translated, it gives CASSSAQHF.

The chain couples TRBV4-3 to TRBJ2-6; perhaps TRBD1 as D (5 bases). V was pared by 3 bases and J by 0 bases, with 9 bases between. CDR1 is LGHNA, CDR2 YSLEER, per germline. This CDR3 spans 16 amino acids. The CDR3 protein is CASSQAGASGANVLTF. DNA of the CDR3: TGCGCCAGCAGCCAGGCTGGGGCCTCTGGGGCCAACGTCCTGACTTTC.

This clone appeared once. One end of the junction fails to match germline, which may point to a read error. The V gene is TRBV7-7, the J gene TRBJ2-6; 13 bases align to TRBD2. There are 18 residues in the CDR3. CDR1 and CDR2 from the germline V gene are SSHAT and FNYEAQ (reference sequence). For the CDR3, the DNA is TGTGCTAGCAGCTTAGGAGGACTAGCGGGGGCCGGGGCCAACGTCCTGACTTTC. It yields the protein CASSLGGLAGAGANVLTF.

J is TRBJ1-1 and V is TRBV18; D gene uncertain. The CDR3 extends over 14 amino acids. The V gene lost 3 bases and the J gene lost 3 bases, with 11 bases spanning the gap. Germline loops: CDR1 KGHSH, CDR2 LQKENI. The chain's CDR3 is CASSPAGGYTEAFF. The CDR3 coding sequence is TGTGCCAGCTCACCGGCGGGCGGTTACACTGAAGCTTTCTTT.

This clone was counted once. The chain combines TRBV5-4 with TRBJ2-5, with 15 positions matching TRBD2. The CDR3 totals 16 residues. Per the germline V gene, CDR1 is SGHNT and CDR2 is YYREEE (reference sequence). V shed 7 bases, J shed 5 bases, and the junction held 9 bases outside the gene matches. CDR3 loop: CASSPGLAGGWETQYF. The CDR3 bases are TGTGCCAGCTCCCCGGGACTAGCGGGAGGATGGGAGACCCAGTACTTC. Drawing the rest from reference TRBV5-4 and TRBJ2-5, the complete variable domain is ETGVTQSPTHLIKTRGQQVTLRCSSQSGHNTVSWYQQALGQGPQFIFQYYREEENGRGNFPPRFSGLQFPNYSSELNVNALELDDSALYLCASSPGLAGGWETQYFGPGTRLLVL.